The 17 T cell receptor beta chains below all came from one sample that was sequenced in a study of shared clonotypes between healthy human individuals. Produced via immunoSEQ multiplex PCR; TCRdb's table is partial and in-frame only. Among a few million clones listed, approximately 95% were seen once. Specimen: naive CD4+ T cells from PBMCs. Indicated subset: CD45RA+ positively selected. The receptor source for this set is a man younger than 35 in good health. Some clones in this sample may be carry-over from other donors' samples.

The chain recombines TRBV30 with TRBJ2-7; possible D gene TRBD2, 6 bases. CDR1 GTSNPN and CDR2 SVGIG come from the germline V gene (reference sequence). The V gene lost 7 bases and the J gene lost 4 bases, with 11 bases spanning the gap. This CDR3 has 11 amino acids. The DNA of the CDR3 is TGTGCCTTCTCGGCGGGGTACGAGCAGTACTTC. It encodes CAFSAGYEQYF.

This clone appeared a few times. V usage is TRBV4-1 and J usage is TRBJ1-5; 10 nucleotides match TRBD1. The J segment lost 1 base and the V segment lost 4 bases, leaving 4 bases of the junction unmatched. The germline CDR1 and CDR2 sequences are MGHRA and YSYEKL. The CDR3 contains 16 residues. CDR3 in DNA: TGCGCCAGCAGCCCGACGGGACAGGGGAGCAATCAGCCCCAGCATTTT. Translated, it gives CASSPTGQGSNQPQHF.

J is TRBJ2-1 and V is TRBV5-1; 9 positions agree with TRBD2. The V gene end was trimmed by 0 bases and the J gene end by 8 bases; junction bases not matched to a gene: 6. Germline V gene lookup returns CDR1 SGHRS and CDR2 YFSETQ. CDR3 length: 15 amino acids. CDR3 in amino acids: CASSLEGGRADEQFF. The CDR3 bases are TGCGCCAGCAGCTTGGAAGGCGGGAGGGCCGATGAGCAGTTCTTC.

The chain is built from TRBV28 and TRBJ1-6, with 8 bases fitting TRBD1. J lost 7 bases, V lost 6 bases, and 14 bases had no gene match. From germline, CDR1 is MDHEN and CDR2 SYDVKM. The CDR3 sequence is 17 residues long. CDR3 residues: CASRGIIRGLWNSPLHF. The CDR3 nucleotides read TGTGCCAGCAGAGGGATCATCAGGGGGCTGTGGAATTCACCCCTCCACTTT.

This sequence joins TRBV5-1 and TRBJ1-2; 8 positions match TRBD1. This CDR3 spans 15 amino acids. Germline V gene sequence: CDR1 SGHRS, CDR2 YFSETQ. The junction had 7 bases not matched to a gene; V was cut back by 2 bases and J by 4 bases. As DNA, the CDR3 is TGCGCCAGCAGCTTCGGGACAGGCCTCCTCTATGGCTACACCTTC. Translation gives CASSFGTGLLYGYTF.

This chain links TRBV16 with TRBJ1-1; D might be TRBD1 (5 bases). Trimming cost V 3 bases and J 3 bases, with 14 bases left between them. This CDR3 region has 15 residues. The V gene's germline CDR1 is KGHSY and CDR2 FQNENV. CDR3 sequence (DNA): TGTGCCAGCAGCCAGGGGCTCGCGGATCACACTGAAGCTTTCTTT. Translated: CASSQGLADHTEAFF.

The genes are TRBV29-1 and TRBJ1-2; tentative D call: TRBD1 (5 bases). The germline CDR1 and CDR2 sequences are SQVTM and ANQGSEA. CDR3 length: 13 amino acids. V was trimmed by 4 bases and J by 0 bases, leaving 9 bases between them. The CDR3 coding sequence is TGCAGCGTTGGGAGGGACTCTAACTATGGCTACACCTTC. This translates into CSVGRDSNYGYTF. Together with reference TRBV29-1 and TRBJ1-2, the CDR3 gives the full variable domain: SAVISQKPSRDICQRGTSLTIQCQVDSQVTMMFWYRQQPGQSLTLIATANQGSEATYESGFVIDKFPISRPNLTFSTLTVSNMSPEDSSIYLCSVGRDSNYGYTFGSGTRLTVV.

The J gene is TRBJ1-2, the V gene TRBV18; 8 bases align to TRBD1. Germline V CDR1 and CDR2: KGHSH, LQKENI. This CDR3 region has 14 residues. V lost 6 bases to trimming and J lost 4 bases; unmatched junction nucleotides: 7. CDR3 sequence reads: CASSPTGEAYGYTF. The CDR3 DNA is TGTGCCAGCTCGCCGACAGGGGAGGCCTATGGCTACACCTTC.

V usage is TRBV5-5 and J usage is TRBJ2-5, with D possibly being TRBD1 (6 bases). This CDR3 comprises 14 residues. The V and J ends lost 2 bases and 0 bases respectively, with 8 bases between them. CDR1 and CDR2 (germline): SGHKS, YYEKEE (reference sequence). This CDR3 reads CASSFQGYQETQYF. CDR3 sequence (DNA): TGTGCCAGCAGCTTTCAGGGGTACCAAGAGACCCAGTACTTC. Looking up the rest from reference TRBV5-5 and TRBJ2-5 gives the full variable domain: DAGVTQSPTHLIKTRGQQVTLRCSPISGHKSVSWYQQVLGQGPQFIFQYYEKEERGRGNFPDRFSARQFPNYSSELNVNALLLGDSALYLCASSFQGYQETQYFGPGTRLLVL.

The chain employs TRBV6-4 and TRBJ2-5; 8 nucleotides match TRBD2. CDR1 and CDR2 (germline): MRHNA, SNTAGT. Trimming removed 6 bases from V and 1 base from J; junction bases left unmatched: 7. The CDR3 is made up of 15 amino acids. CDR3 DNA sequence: TGTGCCAGCAGGGCCTCGACTAGCGCCCAAGAGACCCAGTACTTC. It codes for CASRASTSAQETQYF.

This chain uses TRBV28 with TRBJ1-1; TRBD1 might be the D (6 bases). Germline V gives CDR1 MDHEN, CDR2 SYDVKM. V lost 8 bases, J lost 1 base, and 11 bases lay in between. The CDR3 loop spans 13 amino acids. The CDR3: CASGGARNTEAFF. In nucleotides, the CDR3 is TGTGCCAGCGGGGGGGCGAGGAACACTGAAGCTTTCTTT.

CDR3 coding DNA: TGTGCCAGCAGCTTGGATAACAGGGCGGCCGGGGAGCTGTTTTTT. It encodes CASSLDNRAAGELFF. This chain links TRBV5-8 with TRBJ2-2; TRBD1 might be the D (6 bases). The CDR3 length is 15 residues. V gave up 0 bases and J gave up 6 bases, with 12 bases separating them. Germline V gene sequence: CDR1 SGHTS, CDR2 YDEGEE.

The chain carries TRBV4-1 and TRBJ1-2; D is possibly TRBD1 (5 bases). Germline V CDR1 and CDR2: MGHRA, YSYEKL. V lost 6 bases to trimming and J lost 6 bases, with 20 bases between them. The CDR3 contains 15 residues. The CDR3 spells CASRGRQNSFNGYTF. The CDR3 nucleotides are TGCGCCAGCAGGGGCAGACAGAATTCTTTTAATGGCTACACCTTC.

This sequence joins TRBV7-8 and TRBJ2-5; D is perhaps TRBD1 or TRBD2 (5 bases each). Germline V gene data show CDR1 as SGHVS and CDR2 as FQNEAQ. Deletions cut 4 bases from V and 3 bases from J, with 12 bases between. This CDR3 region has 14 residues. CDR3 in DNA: TGTGCCAGCAGCTACCGGGACGGTAAAGAGACCCAGTACTTC. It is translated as CASSYRDGKETQYF.

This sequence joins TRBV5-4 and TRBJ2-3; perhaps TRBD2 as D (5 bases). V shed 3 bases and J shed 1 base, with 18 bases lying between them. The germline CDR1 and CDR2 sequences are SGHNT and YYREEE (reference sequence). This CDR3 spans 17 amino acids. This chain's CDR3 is CASSSPDWSLGTDTQYF. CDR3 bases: TGTGCCAGCAGCTCTCCGGACTGGTCGCTAGGCACAGATACGCAGTATTTT.

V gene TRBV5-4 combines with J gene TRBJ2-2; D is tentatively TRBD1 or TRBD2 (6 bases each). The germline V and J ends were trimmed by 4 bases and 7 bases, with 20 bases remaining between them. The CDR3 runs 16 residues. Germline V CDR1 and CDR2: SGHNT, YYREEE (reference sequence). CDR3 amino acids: CASSLPARGQNGELFF. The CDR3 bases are TGTGCCAGCAGCCTCCCGGCCCGGGGGCAAAACGGGGAGCTGTTTTTT.

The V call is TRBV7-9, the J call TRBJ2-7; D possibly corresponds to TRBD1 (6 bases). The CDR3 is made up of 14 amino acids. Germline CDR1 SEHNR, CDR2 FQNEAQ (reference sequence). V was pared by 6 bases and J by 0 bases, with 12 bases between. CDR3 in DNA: TGTGCCAGCAGACCTACAGGGCTCTCCTACGAGCAGTACTTC. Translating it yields CASRPTGLSYEQYF.